This TCR beta chain was sequenced during a study of cytomegalovirus exposure and HLA in healthy donors. Overall study results and limits: An observed cluster of highly shared sequence variants was recorded as a likely sequencing artifact.

PCR primers comprised 60 Vbeta and 13 Jbeta primers. The protocol was immunoSEQ multiplex PCR, while the TCRdb copy is restricted to in-frame clones and leaves out a portion. Of around 120,000 clones in the sample, around three quarters were seen once. Worth noting for this clone: Its antigen is not identified.

Trimming removed 2 bases from V and 3 bases from J; junction bases left unmatched: 13. The germline V gene encodes CDR1 MNHEY and CDR2 SMNVEV (reference sequence). CDR3 size: 17 residues. Sequencing was done on a sample of PBMCs. The TCR was taken from a man aged 30-40 years in good health and CMV-seronegative. This sequence joins TRBV27 and TRBJ2-7, with TRBD2 identical over 7 bases. In DNA, the CDR3 is TGTGCCAGCAGTTTAAGCCCAAGGGCTAGCGGAAGCTACGAGCAGTACTTC. Translating it yields CASSLSPRASGSYEQYF.